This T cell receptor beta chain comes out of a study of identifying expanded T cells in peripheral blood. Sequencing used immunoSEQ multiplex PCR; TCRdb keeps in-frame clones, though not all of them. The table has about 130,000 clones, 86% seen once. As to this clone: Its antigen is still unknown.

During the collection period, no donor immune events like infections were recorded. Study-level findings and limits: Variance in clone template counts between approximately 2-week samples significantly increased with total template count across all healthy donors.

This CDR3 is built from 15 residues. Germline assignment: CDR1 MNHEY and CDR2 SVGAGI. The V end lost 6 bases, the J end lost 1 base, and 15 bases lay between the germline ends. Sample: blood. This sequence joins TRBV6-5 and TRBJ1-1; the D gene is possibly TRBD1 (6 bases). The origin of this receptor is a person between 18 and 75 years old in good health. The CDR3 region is CASRQRGTGNTEAFF. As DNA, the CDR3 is TGTGCCAGCAGGCAAAGGGGGACCGGGAACACTGAAGCTTTCTTT.